This TCR beta chain was sequenced in a study of regulatory T cells in long-lasting Graves disease. General observations from the study: Gene preferences differed: TRBV28, TRBJ1-2, TRBJ2-5 in persistent cases.

With iRepertoire HTBI primers and Arm-PCR of CDR3 regions, TCR beta libraries were built. TCRdb re-analysed the multiplex PCR reads in MiXCR, keeping a single row per CDR3 protein. The profile covers 500,000 or so distinct CDR3 sequences, with roughly 17% appearing a single time and 9.5% to 15% taken by the ten largest. Sample time point: newly diagnosed GD, antithyroid drugs for less than 3 months. The TCR library was made from RNA that had been extracted from PBMCs in TRIzol. Germline V gene lookup returns CDR1 SGHRS and CDR2 YFSETQ. With 1 base removed from V and 13 bases from J, the gap between germline ends came to 12 bases. There are 12 residues in the CDR3. This clonotype occurred many times. Antigen specificity is unknown. These data were also filed under a second study, of T cells in Graves' hyperthyroidism and ophthalmopathy. This second report adds: It was considered stable Graves' hyperthyroidism when ophthalmopathy did not progress within 18 months. Clinical symptoms, serum thyroxine, TRAb, thyroid ultrasound and orbital computed tomography established diagnosis.

Sequenced here: peripheral blood mononuclear cells (PBMCs), sampled at new diagnosis, from a patient treated with antithyroid drugs. The chain couples TRBV5-1 to TRBJ2-1; D remains unclear. This TCR derives from a man aged 35-49 years with Graves disease. DNA of the CDR3: TGCGCCAGCAGCTTGAAGATGTTTGAACAGTTCTTC. The encoded protein is CASSLKMFEQFF.